What follows are 19 T cell receptor beta chains derived from one specimen sequenced in a study of blood T cell repertoires in COVID-19. Repertoires were generated with immunoSEQ multiplex PCR, while TCRdb's copy carries only in-frame clones and drops some. The sample consists of roughly 400,000 clones, 85% to 90% of them appearing once. Sequencing used PBMCs or T cells enriched from blood (not recorded which). These receptor sequences come from a woman in her 50s who had recovered from COVID-19.

The rearrangement joins TRBV29-1 to TRBJ1-1; 8 bases map to TRBD1. The germline V gene encodes CDR1 SQVTM and CDR2 ANQGSEA. The CDR3 consists of 13 residues. Unmatched junction bases numbered 8, after V lost 7 bases and J lost 4 bases. CDR3: CSGRNRGTTEAFF. The CDR3 region has the DNA TGCAGCGGAAGAAACAGGGGGACCACTGAAGCTTTCTTT.

The gene calls are TRBV19 and TRBJ1-2; possible D gene TRBD1, 5 bases. Germline lookup yields CDR1 LNHDA and CDR2 SQIVND (reference sequence). Deletions cut 3 bases from V and 13 bases from J, with 21 bases between. This CDR3 has 14 residues. The CDR3 loop is CASSIWGGLVESTF. CDR3 in DNA: TGTGCCAGTAGTATTTGGGGGGGGTTGGTGGAAAGCACCTTC.

The V and J genes are TRBV6-2 or TRBV6-3 and TRBJ1-6; TRBD1 matches at 10 bases. Germline V CDR1 and CDR2: MNHEY, SVGEGT. V was clipped by 6 bases and J by 9 bases; unmatched bases: 5. The CDR3 is 14 residues long. CDR3 nucleotide sequence: TGTGCCAGCAGCTCGACAGGGGGCGTTTCACCCCTCCACTTT. Its protein is CASSSTGGVSPLHF.

The V call is TRBV7-2, the J call TRBJ1-2, with 7 nucleotides matching TRBD1. Trimming removed 1 base from V and 0 bases from J; junction bases left unmatched: 5. The CDR3 covers 16 residues. CDR1 and CDR2 from the germline V gene are SGHTA and FQGNSA. CDR3 sequence: CASSLGDRRSNYGYTF. The CDR3 DNA follows: TGTGCCAGCAGCTTAGGGGACAGACGGTCTAACTATGGCTACACCTTC.

This clone was picked up one time. The rearrangement links TRBV2 to TRBJ1-1; 7 bases are shared with TRBD1. J was trimmed by 1 base and V by 7 bases; bases with no gene match: 3. This CDR3 region has 13 residues. Germline V gene sequence: CDR1 SNHLY, CDR2 FYNNEI. The CDR3 loop reads CASTRQGNTEAFF. The CDR3 bases are TGTGCCAGCACGAGACAGGGGAACACTGAAGCTTTCTTT.

V usage is TRBV11-3 and J usage is TRBJ2-2; maybe TRBD1 (6 bases). The CDR3 spans 16 residues. Trimming removed 5 bases from V and 0 bases from J, with 13 bases in between. Per germline, CDR1 SGHNT and CDR2 YENEEA. The DNA for the CDR3 is TGTGCCAGCAGCCGATCTGGACAGACGAACACCGGGGAGCTGTTTTTT. It encodes CASSRSGQTNTGELFF.

The chain carries TRBV10-3 and TRBJ1-5; no clear D gene. Germline values: CDR1 ENHRY, CDR2 SYGVKD. The CDR3 covers 13 residues. The V end was cut by 8 bases, the J end by 7 bases, with 15 bases between. Here the CDR3 DNA reads TGTGCCATCGCGAACGGGGAAGGGCAGCCCCAGCATTTT. Its translation: CAIANGEGQPQHF.

V is TRBV12-5 and J is TRBJ2-2; a weak D match, TRBD2 (7 bases). Germline V lookup: CDR1 LGHNT, CDR2 FRNRAP. Trimming took off 3 bases at V and 8 bases at J, with 19 bases between the two ends. CDR3 size: 16 residues. CDR3 sequence reads: CASGFTPLGGPGELFF. CDR3 DNA: TGTGCTAGTGGTTTTACACCCCTCGGGGGGCCGGGGGAGCTGTTTTTT.

This clone was picked up a small number of times. The chain uses TRBV5-1 and TRBJ2-2; D unclear. Trimming took off 0 bases at V and 4 bases at J, with 16 bases between the two ends. The CDR3 is made up of 17 amino acids. The germline V gene has CDR1 SGHRS and CDR2 YFSETQ. DNA of the CDR3: TGCGCCAGCAGCTTGGCAACAGTGCCCCGTGGCACCGGGGAGCTGTTTTTT. Translation: CASSLATVPRGTGELFF.

This chain uses TRBV3-1 (or the pseudogene TRBV3-2) with TRBJ1-5, with D perhaps matching TRBD1 (5 bases). Germline V CDR1 and CDR2: LGHDT, YNNKEL (reference sequence). This CDR3 spans 17 amino acids. V was shortened by 4 bases and J by 8 bases, with 24 bases between the two germline ends. The CDR3, as DNA: TGTGCCAGCAGCCCAAGTGCATCGTCCTTTTCGGGGGAGCCCCAGCATTTT. Encoded protein: CASSPSASSFSGEPQHF.

This clone has only a few counts. This rearrangement joins TRBV5-4 to TRBJ1-6, with a tentative D call TRBD1 (6 bases). Deletions cut 4 bases from V and 10 bases from J, with 12 bases between. This CDR3 has 13 residues. Germline CDR1 SGHNT, CDR2 YYREEE (reference sequence). The CDR3 DNA is TGTGCCAGCAGCCCAGGGGTGGGCTCACCCCTCCACTTT. It codes for CASSPGVGSPLHF.

Note on this clone: This same CDR3 is encoded by further DNA sequences in the sample. This chain uses TRBV29-1 with TRBJ1-5; maybe TRBD1 (5 bases). V lost 4 bases and J lost 4, with 11 bases in between. There are 13 residues in the CDR3. Germline lookup yields CDR1 SQVTM and CDR2 ANQGSEA. The CDR3 DNA reads as TGCAGCGTTGGGGGGGGTGGTAATCAGCCCCAGCATTTT. This translates into CSVGGGGNQPQHF.

This clone was counted a single time. The chain joins TRBV18 to TRBJ2-5; 13 bases are a match to TRBD2. Germline CDR1 reads KGHSH; CDR2 reads LQKENI. There are 19 residues in the CDR3. With V trimmed by 2 bases and J by 0 bases, 9 bases remained unmatched. CDR3 coding DNA: TGTGCCAGCTCACCATTGAGACTAGCGGGGGGAACGTACCAAGAGACCCAGTACTTC. This encodes CASSPLRLAGGTYQETQYF. Using reference TRBV18 and TRBJ2-5 for the parts outside the CDR3, the full variable domain is NAGVMQNPRHLVRRRGQEARLRCSPMKGHSHVYWYRQLPEEGLKFMVYLQKENIIDESGMPKERFSAEFPKEGPSILRIQQVVRGDSAAYFCASSPLRLAGGTYQETQYFGPGTRLLVL.

This clone was seen only a few times. V and J are TRBV18 and TRBJ1-1; TRBD1 is a possible D gene (5 bases). The CDR3 is 17 amino acids. Trimming took off 2 bases at V and 1 base at J, with 17 bases between the two ends. Germline V CDR1 and CDR2: KGHSH, LQKENI. The CDR3: CASSPTRTGQGNTEAFF. The CDR3 DNA reads as TGTGCCAGCTCACCAACCCGGACGGGCCAGGGGAACACTGAAGCTTTCTTT.

V is TRBV11-2 and J is TRBJ2-2, with D maybe TRBD1 (6 bases). The V gene lost 5 bases and the J gene lost 2 bases, with 12 bases spanning the gap. This CDR3 is built from 15 residues. Germline V lookup: CDR1 SGHAT, CDR2 FQNNGV. The CDR3 reads CASSKPGQNTGELFF. In DNA, the CDR3 is TGTGCCAGCAGCAAACCGGGACAAAACACCGGGGAGCTGTTTTTT.

V is TRBV2 and J is TRBJ1-4; TRBD1 is a possible D gene (6 bases). V was shortened by 5 bases and J by 6 bases, with 16 bases between the two germline ends. This CDR3 contains 15 residues. Germline CDR1 reads SNHLY; CDR2 reads FYNNEI. DNA for the CDR3: TGTGCCAGCAGTTTCGGACAGCCGGGGCATGAAAAACTGTTTTTT. This sequence encodes CASSFGQPGHEKLFF.

CDR3 in DNA: TGTGCCAGCAGCTCGGGGACAGGGACCTACGAGCAGTACTTC. This codes for CASSSGTGTYEQYF. The chain is built from TRBV5-5 and TRBJ2-7; TRBD1 agrees at 9 bases. V trimming: 3 bases; J trimming: 2 bases; junction bases outside the gene matches: 3. Germline V gene sequence: CDR1 SGHKS, CDR2 YYEKEE (reference sequence). This CDR3 has 14 residues.

The V call is TRBV7-3, the J call TRBJ2-5, with TRBD2 matching 8 bases. Germline loops: CDR1 SGHTA, CDR2 FQGTGA. The trim removed 2 bases at V and 4 bases at J, leaving 3 bases unmatched. The CDR3 contains 14 residues. The CDR3 here is CASSLYGGVETQYF. The CDR3 DNA is TGTGCCAGCAGCTTATACGGGGGGGTAGAGACCCAGTACTTC.

This chain uses TRBV6-5 with TRBJ1-6; a weak D match, TRBD1 (5 bases). Trimming removed 0 bases at V and 9 bases at J, with 12 bases between. CDR3 length: 15 residues. Per germline, CDR1 MNHEY and CDR2 SVGAGI. The CDR3 here is CASSYSLGLGSPLHF. The CDR3 DNA follows: TGTGCCAGCAGTTACTCTTTGGGACTGGGTTCACCCCTCCACTTT.